Listed here are 23 T cell receptor beta chains from one sample, sequenced in a study of blood T cell repertoires in COVID-19. Repertoires were generated with immunoSEQ multiplex PCR, while TCRdb's copy carries only in-frame clones and drops some. Of 400,000 to 450,000 clones detected, 90% appear once; the ten largest clones hold less than 0.75%. Sample: PBMCs or T cells enriched from blood (not recorded which). Receptors were obtained from a man in his late teens or twenties who had recovered from COVID-19.

This clone has only one observation. The chain has TRBV28 and TRBJ2-3; a possible D gene is TRBD2 (6 bases). The CDR3 length is 14 residues. CDR1 and CDR2 from the germline V gene are MDHEN and SYDVKM. The V end lost 0 bases, the J end lost 5 bases, and 9 bases lay between the germline ends. The CDR3 region is CASSLWGTQDTQYF. CDR3 nucleotide sequence: TGTGCCAGCAGTTTATGGGGGACTCAAGATACGCAGTATTTT.

The rearrangement links TRBV2 to TRBJ1-4; the D gene is possibly TRBD1 (6 bases). The CDR3 runs 17 residues. V was cut by 10 bases and J by 0 bases, with 21 bases left in between. Germline CDR1 and CDR2: SNHLY and FYNNEI. CDR3 protein: CATSPRGGRATNEKLFF. DNA for the CDR3: TGTGCCACCAGCCCAAGGGGGGGTCGAGCAACTAATGAAAAACTGTTTTTT. The variable domain in full, completed from reference TRBV2 and TRBJ1-4, reads EPEVTQTPSHQVTQMGQEVILRCVPISNHLYFYWYRQILGQKVEFLVSFYNNEISEKSEIFDDQFSVERPDGSNFTLKIRSTKLEDSAMYFCATSPRGGRATNEKLFFGSGTQLSVL.

V is TRBV6-5 and J is TRBJ1-5, with TRBD1 identical over 8 bases. Germline CDR1 is MNHEY and CDR2 is SVGAGI. Trimming took 6 bases from V and 6 from J; bases not matched to a gene: 10. This CDR3 contains 15 residues. The CDR3 nucleotides are TGTGCCAGCAGCGCGACAGGGGCCCACAGTCAGCCCCAGCATTTT. This translates into CASSATGAHSQPQHF.

The CDR3 sequence is CASSSDRDGYTF. Here the CDR3 DNA reads TGTGCCAGCAGCTCCGACCGGGATGGCTACACCTTC. The chain couples TRBV7-9 to TRBJ1-2; D not certain. The germline CDR1 and CDR2 sequences are SEHNR and FQNEAQ (reference sequence). The CDR3 spans 12 residues. Trimming stripped 4 bases from V and 6 bases from J, with 9 bases between. The full variable domain, with the rest looked up from reference TRBV7-9 and TRBJ1-2, is DTGVSQNPRHKITKRGQNVTFRCDPISEHNRLYWYRQTLGQGPEFLTYFQNEAQLEKSRLLSDRFSAERPKGSFSTLEIQRTEQGDSAMYLCASSSDRDGYTFGSGTRLTVV.

V is TRBV19 and J is TRBJ1-1, with D perhaps TRBD1 (5 bases). Trimming left V 10 bases short and J 12 bases short, with 18 bases between. The CDR3 totals 11 residues. Germline V gives CDR1 LNHDA, CDR2 SQIVND (reference sequence). This chain's CDR3 is CATDGGGPPFF. The CDR3 DNA reads as TGTGCCACCGATGGGGGAGGCCCGCCTTTCTTT.

CDR3 in amino acids: CASSLTASGANVLTF. CDR3 nucleotides: TGTGCCAGCAGTTTAACAGCCTCTGGGGCCAACGTCCTGACTTTC. This chain uses TRBV27 with TRBJ2-6; D remains ambiguous. This CDR3 contains 15 residues. From germline, CDR1 is MNHEY and CDR2 SMNVEV (reference sequence). Trimming took 2 bases from V and 0 from J, leaving 5 bases between them.

This clone was seen a single time. The chain combines TRBV18 with TRBJ1-5; D may be TRBD1 (6 bases). This CDR3 contains 15 residues. V was cut by 3 bases and J by 5 bases, with 14 bases left in between. Germline CDR1 and CDR2: KGHSH and LQKENI. Here the CDR3 reads CASSPLGGRDQPQHF. The CDR3 coding sequence is TGTGCCAGCTCACCCCTTGGGGGCCGGGATCAGCCCCAGCATTTT.

The sample holds one count of this clone. In nucleotides, the CDR3 is TGTGCCTGGAGTGGATACAGGGATGCTAGTCGTTCACCCCTCCACTTT. Its translation: CAWSGYRDASRSPLHF. The chain couples TRBV30 to TRBJ1-6; possibly TRBD1 for D (6 bases). The germline CDR1 and CDR2 sequences are GTSNPN and SVGIG (reference sequence). The CDR3 runs 16 residues. V dropped 1 base and J dropped 9 bases, with 19 bases sitting between them.

The chain employs TRBV7-9 and TRBJ1-5, with D uncertain. The CDR3 loop spans 13 amino acids. The V end lost 4 bases, the J end lost 5 bases, and 9 bases lay between the germline ends. The V gene's germline CDR1 is SEHNR and CDR2 FQNEAQ (reference sequence). CDR3 sequence (DNA): TGTGCCAGCAGCTCAGACATCTATCAGCCCCAGCATTTT. It codes for CASSSDIYQPQHF.

About this clone: Other nucleotide sequences in the sample specify the same CDR3. The chain is built from TRBV7-2 and TRBJ1-6; 9 nucleotides line up with TRBD1. Per germline, CDR1 SGHTA and CDR2 FQGNSA. This CDR3 contains 14 residues. The V and J ends lost 3 bases and 7 bases, in that order; junction bases with no gene match: 1. The CDR3 nucleotides read TGTGCCAGCAGCTTTGGACAGGGGAATTCACCCCTCCACTTT. Translating it yields CASSFGQGNSPLHF.

This clone came up once. The V gene is TRBV18, the J gene TRBJ1-2; D unclear. Trimming cost V 2 bases and J 3 bases, with 10 bases left between them. The germline V gene has CDR1 KGHSH and CDR2 LQKENI. The CDR3 spans 14 residues. The CDR3 sequence is CASSPGLTDYGYTF. CDR3 nucleotides: TGTGCCAGCTCACCAGGTTTAACAGACTATGGCTACACCTTC.

The rearrangement joins TRBV27 to TRBJ1-1; the D gene is possibly TRBD1 (5 bases). V dropped 5 bases and J dropped 10 bases, with 17 bases sitting between them. The germline V gene encodes CDR1 MNHEY and CDR2 SMNVEV (reference sequence). The CDR3 spans 13 residues. The CDR3 nucleotides read TGTGCCAGCAGTCTGGGCGGGGGACTGGGAGCTTTCTTT. This encodes CASSLGGGLGAFF.

The rearrangement links TRBV6-4 to TRBJ1-2; 8 bases match TRBD1. Germline-derived CDR1 and CDR2 are MRHNA and SNTAGT. CDR3 length equals 17 residues. Unmatched junction bases numbered 9, after V lost 0 bases and J lost 3 bases. The chain's CDR3 is CASSDSSTAGGHYGYTF. DNA for the CDR3: TGTGCCAGCAGTGACTCTAGTACGGCAGGGGGCCACTATGGCTACACCTTC.

V gene TRBV7-2 combines with J gene TRBJ2-3; the match to TRBD1 covers 9 bases. This CDR3 comprises 15 residues. The junction had 7 bases not matched to a gene; V was cut back by 4 bases and J by 5 bases. The germline V gene encodes CDR1 SGHTA and CDR2 FQGNSA. The CDR3 DNA is TGTGCCAGCAGCTCAGCCGGGACAGGGAAAGATACGCAGTATTTT. Translating gives CASSSAGTGKDTQYF.

V is TRBV6-5 and J is TRBJ1-4, with 7 nucleotides matching TRBD1. This CDR3 region has 14 residues. The ends lost 7 bases at V and 8 bases at J; junction bases unmatched: 10. In germline, CDR1 is MNHEY, CDR2 SVGAGI. CDR3 loop: CASTGTASGEKLFF. The CDR3 nucleotides read TGTGCCAGCACTGGGACAGCCTCTGGAGAAAAACTGTTTTTT.

The table lists this clone with a count of one. V gene TRBV5-1 combines with J gene TRBJ2-7; 8 bases map to TRBD2. The CDR3 sequence is 16 residues long. V gave up 2 bases and J gave up 3 bases; unmatched junction bases: 10. In germline, CDR1 is SGHRS, CDR2 YFSETQ. The CDR3 sequence is CASSFGRTTSGYEQYF. The CDR3 DNA reads TGCGCCAGCAGCTTTGGCCGCACTACTAGCGGCTACGAGCAGTACTTC.

The chain uses TRBV4-1 and TRBJ2-1, with 7 positions matching TRBD2. J lost 5 bases, V lost 2 bases, and 9 bases had no gene match. The CDR3 has 16 amino acids. The germline V gene has CDR1 MGHRA and CDR2 YSYEKL. The CDR3 protein is CASSQWGGRVDNEQFF. CDR3 in DNA: TGCGCCAGCAGCCAATGGGGCGGGAGAGTCGACAATGAGCAGTTCTTC.

The chain recombines TRBV15 with TRBJ1-6; tentative D call: TRBD1 (6 bases). The V end was cut by 5 bases, the J end by 8 bases, with 13 bases between. There are 14 residues in the CDR3. Germline loops: CDR1 LNHNV, CDR2 YYDKDF (reference sequence). The CDR3 is CATSSRGGDSPLHF. The DNA of the CDR3 is TGTGCCACCAGCTCAAGGGGGGGGGATTCACCCCTCCACTTT.

V is TRBV5-1 and J is TRBJ1-2, with D possibly matching TRBD1 (5 bases). Germline CDR1 and CDR2: SGHRS and YFSETQ. The CDR3 runs 14 residues. The ends were cut back, 0 bases at V and 8 bases at J, with 14 bases in the middle. This CDR3 reads CASSLDRLRSGYTF. CDR3 coding DNA: TGCGCCAGCAGCTTGGACAGGTTACGTTCGGGCTACACCTTC.

This chain joins TRBV5-1 and TRBJ1-1; 8 bases agree with TRBD1. Germline loops: CDR1 SGHRS, CDR2 YFSETQ. The CDR3 extends over 13 amino acids. J lost 10 bases, V lost 2 bases, and 7 bases had no gene match. The CDR3 region has the DNA TGCGCCAGCAGCTTAGGACAGGGCCGGGGAGCTTTCTTT. Translation gives CASSLGQGRGAFF.

The gene calls are TRBV2 and TRBJ1-5; TRBD1 is a possible D gene (5 bases). The CDR3 loop spans 15 amino acids. Germline values: CDR1 SNHLY, CDR2 FYNNEI. Deletions cut 2 bases from V and 2 bases from J, with 10 bases between. In nucleotides, the CDR3 is TGTGCCAGCAGTGAACGGACATTAGGCAATCAGCCCCAGCATTTT. Protein product: CASSERTLGNQPQHF. Variable domain in full (rest from reference TRBV2 and TRBJ1-5): EPEVTQTPSHQVTQMGQEVILRCVPISNHLYFYWYRQILGQKVEFLVSFYNNEISEKSEIFDDQFSVERPDGSNFTLKIRSTKLEDSAMYFCASSERTLGNQPQHFGDGTRLSIL.

In this sample, this clone turned up once. This sequence joins TRBV4-1 and TRBJ2-1; no reliable D call. Germline V gives CDR1 MGHRA, CDR2 YSYEKL. The CDR3 contains 17 residues. V lost 0 bases and J lost 0, with 12 bases in between. CDR3 protein: CASSQDRLSSSYNEQFF. The CDR3 nucleotides are TGCGCCAGCAGCCAAGATCGATTGAGTAGCTCCTACAATGAGCAGTTCTTC.

This chain joins TRBV5-4 and TRBJ2-2, with 7 nucleotides matching TRBD2. The CDR3 contains 14 residues. Germline V gene lookup returns CDR1 SGHNT and CDR2 YYREEE (reference sequence). V shed 2 bases and J 6 bases; nucleotides not matched to a gene: 4. The CDR3 reads CASSFPSGAGELFF. The CDR3 DNA follows: TGTGCCAGCAGCTTTCCTAGCGGTGCCGGGGAGCTGTTTTTT.